This T cell receptor beta chain was retrieved from a study of cytomegalovirus exposure and HLA in healthy donors. Notes on the study in general: When presence/absence was analysed, sequencing depth was taken to be roughly uniform across donors.

Concerning this clone itself: What it binds is not known.

Participants comprised healthy donors of bone marrow. The V and J ends lost 4 bases and 7 bases respectively, with 24 bases between them. Per germline, CDR1 SGHRS and CDR2 YFSETQ. CDR3 length: 17 amino acids. The PCR used 60 Vbeta and 13 Jbeta primers. The data were produced by immunoSEQ multiplex PCR, yet TCRdb's version contains in-frame clones alone and is incomplete. In total, the table holds around 100,000 clones. This rearrangement joins TRBV5-1 to TRBJ2-4; tentatively, D is TRBD2 (7 bases). Input material: PBMCs. This clonotype was obtained from a woman between 25 and 40 years old in good health and CMV-seronegative. The CDR3 is CASSPNRDTEAGNIQYF. CDR3 sequence (DNA): TGCGCCAGCAGCCCAAATCGGGACACCGAAGCGGGGAACATTCAGTACTTC.